The 27 T cell receptor beta chains listed next were all sequenced from one sample in a study of T-cell reconstitution after alpha-beta-depleted transplantation in children. Using unique molecular identifiers, the investigators prepared the TCRbeta library. Via MiXCR, TCRdb re-called the PCR reads, giving one row per CDR3 protein. The table includes approximately 500,000 distinct CDR3 sequences, about 10% detected once. The material was PBMCs, obtained before TCRalphabeta/CD19-depleted stem cell transplant. Receptors were obtained from a child aged 2 to 15 with inherited bone marrow failure, due to receive a stem cell transplant.

In its sample, this clonotype was seen many times. The V call is TRBV27, the J call TRBJ2-3; 9 bases fit TRBD2. The junction had 13 bases not matched to a gene; V was cut back by 5 bases and J by 4 bases. CDR3 length: 17 amino acids. The germline gives CDR1 MNHEY, CDR2 SMNVEV (reference sequence). In DNA form, the CDR3 reads TGTGCCAGCAGTAGACCCTTGCGAGCGGGAGGACCAGATACGCAGTATTTT. It specifies CASSRPLRAGGPDTQYF.

The table lists this clonotype with many counts. The chain combines TRBV5-1 with TRBJ2-1; 8 positions match TRBD2. The germline CDR1 and CDR2 sequences are SGHRS and YFSETQ. After removal of 3 bases from V and 8 bases from J, the junction contained 10 bases not matched to a gene. There are 15 residues in the CDR3. Here the CDR3 DNA reads TGCGCCAGCAGCTGGCCGGGACTAGAATACTATGAGCAGTTCTTC. Protein: CASSWPGLEYYEQFF.

In its sample, this clonotype was seen many times. The V gene is TRBV11-2, the J gene TRBJ2-7, with 14 bases lining up with TRBD2. The V segment lost 9 bases and the J segment 0 bases; nucleotides outside the gene matches: 7. The CDR3 length is 16 residues. From germline, CDR1 is SGHAT and CDR2 FQNNGV. CDR3 in DNA: TGTGCCAGTCGCCGACTAGCGGGAGGGAGCTCCTACGAGCAGTACTTC. Its translation is CASRRLAGGSSYEQYF.

This clonotype has only a few counts. The gene calls are TRBV28 and TRBJ1-3; 9 nucleotides match TRBD1. Unmatched junction bases numbered 5, after V lost 6 bases and J lost 2 bases. Germline lookup yields CDR1 MDHEN and CDR2 SYDVKM. This CDR3 spans 15 amino acids. For the CDR3, the DNA is TGTGCCAGCAGCTCCGGGACAGGGACTGGAAACACCATATATTTT. It yields the protein CASSSGTGTGNTIYF.

The DNA for the CDR3 is TGTGCCAGCTCACCACTGAGGGAAAACACTGAAGCTTTCTTT. Translated: CASSPLRENTEAFF. The chain recombines TRBV18 with TRBJ1-1, with unresolved D. The CDR3 spans 14 residues. Germline assignment: CDR1 KGHSH and CDR2 LQKENI. V was shortened by 1 base and J by 2 bases, with 8 bases between the two germline ends.

This clonotype came up many times. The chain carries TRBV10-3 and TRBJ2-2; the match to TRBD2 covers 12 bases. Germline CDR1 ENHRY, CDR2 SYGVKD. The CDR3 is made up of 16 amino acids. Germline trimming cut 5 bases from V and 3 bases from J; bases unmatched to any gene: 4. CDR3 sequence (DNA): TGTGCCATCAGTTCTGGACTAGCGGGGCACACCGGGGAGCTGTTTTTT. Translation: CAISSGLAGHTGELFF.

This clonotype appeared many times. The gene calls are TRBV27 and TRBJ2-5; 8 nucleotides agree with TRBD1. Trimming at V came to 4 bases and at J to 5 bases, leaving 9 bases not matched to a gene. This CDR3 region has 15 residues. Germline CDR1 and CDR2: MNHEY and SMNVEV (reference sequence). DNA of the CDR3: TGTGCCAGCAGTTCCTCATGGACAGGGTTGGAGACCCAGTACTTC. Amino acid sequence: CASSSSWTGLETQYF.

The rearrangement links TRBV4-1 to TRBJ2-2; TRBD2 is a possible D gene (6 bases). Germline CDR1 is MGHRA and CDR2 is YSYEKL. Trimming shortened V by 0 bases and J by 6 bases, and 17 bases separated the two germline ends. This CDR3 is built from 17 residues. The CDR3 region is CASSQDPPPGRPGELFF. Here the CDR3 DNA reads TGCGCCAGCAGCCAAGATCCCCCCCCAGGGAGGCCCGGGGAGCTGTTTTTT.

At least ten counts were recorded for this clonotype. The chain is built from TRBV29-1 and TRBJ2-1; D unresolved. Per germline, CDR1 SQVTM and CDR2 ANQGSEA. The V and J ends lost 3 bases and 5 bases respectively, with 17 bases between them. The CDR3 is made up of 15 amino acids. The CDR3 DNA follows: TGCAGCGTTGATTCCCCTACCGAACAGAACAATGAGCAGTTCTTC. This translates into CSVDSPTEQNNEQFF.

This clonotype was observed many times. The chain uses TRBV12-3 or TRBV12-4 and TRBJ2-7, with D possibly matching TRBD2 (7 bases). Trimming removed 4 bases from V and 4 bases from J, with 14 bases in between. The CDR3 length is 14 residues. The CDR3 sequence: CASSWAGEGYEQYF. The CDR3 coding sequence is TGTGCCAGCAGTTGGGCAGGGGAGGGGTACGAGCAGTACTTC.

In its sample, this clonotype was seen many times. This chain links TRBV5-1 with TRBJ2-3; TRBD2 agrees at 9 bases. This CDR3 has 17 residues. The V gene end was trimmed by 5 bases and the J gene end by 2 bases; junction bases not matched to a gene: 12. Germline V gene sequence: CDR1 SGHRS, CDR2 YFSETQ. The CDR3 spells CASSPGRPSGITDTQYF. In DNA form, the CDR3 reads TGCGCCAGCAGTCCCGGCCGTCCTAGCGGGATCACAGATACGCAGTATTTT.

This clonotype was picked up many times. The gene calls are TRBV15 and TRBJ1-5, with D unresolved. The CDR3 is 15 amino acids. Germline V gene sequence: CDR1 LNHNV, CDR2 YYDKDF (reference sequence). V lost 10 bases and J lost 4, with 20 bases in between. This CDR3 reads CAISTGQASNQPQHF. The CDR3 nucleotides read TGTGCCATCTCAACCGGGCAGGCTTCAAATCAGCCCCAGCATTTT. Drawing the rest from reference TRBV15 and TRBJ1-5, the complete variable domain is DAMVIQNPRYQVTQFGKPVTLSCSQTLNHNVMYWYQQKSSQAPKLLFHYYDKDFNNEADTPDNFQSRRPNTSFCFLDIRSPGLGDTAMYLCAISTGQASNQPQHFGDGTRLSIL.

This clonotype turned up a few times. The chain combines TRBV15 with TRBJ2-7; D is unresolved. Germline values: CDR1 LNHNV, CDR2 YYDKDF (reference sequence). Trimming removed 0 bases from V and 7 bases from J, with 13 bases in between. This CDR3 comprises 14 residues. The CDR3 sequence is CATSREVLSREQYF. In nucleotides, the CDR3 is TGTGCCACCAGCAGAGAGGTCCTGTCCCGGGAGCAGTACTTC.

This clonotype was observed a few times. CDR3: CASSLLGGDQPQHF. In DNA form, the CDR3 reads TGTGCCAGCAGTTTACTGGGGGGGGATCAGCCCCAGCATTTT. The chain recombines TRBV12-3 or TRBV12-4 with TRBJ1-5; a possible D gene is TRBD1 (5 bases). The CDR3 consists of 14 residues. Trimming removed 2 bases from V and 5 bases from J, with 10 bases in between.

This clonotype was observed at least ten times. The chain uses TRBV15 and TRBJ2-2, with 8 bases matching TRBD1. Trimming removed 0 bases from V and 0 bases from J; junction bases left unmatched: 3. The CDR3 contains 17 residues. From germline, CDR1 is LNHNV and CDR2 YYDKDF (reference sequence). This chain's CDR3 is CATSREGTGANTGELFF. The DNA for the CDR3 is TGTGCCACCAGCAGAGAGGGGACAGGAGCGAACACCGGGGAGCTGTTTTTT. Combining the CDR3 with reference TRBV15 and TRBJ2-2 gives the whole variable domain DAMVIQNPRYQVTQFGKPVTLSCSQTLNHNVMYWYQQKSSQAPKLLFHYYDKDFNNEADTPDNFQSRRPNTSFCFLDIRSPGLGDTAMYLCATSREGTGANTGELFFGEGSRLTVL.

This chain uses TRBV12-3 or TRBV12-4 with TRBJ2-2; D is perhaps TRBD2 (7 bases). Trimming took 6 bases from V and 4 from J, leaving 15 bases between them. The CDR3 sequence is 15 residues long. This chain's CDR3 is CASRLGGAGTGELFF. CDR3 coding DNA: TGTGCCAGCAGATTGGGGGGGGCTGGCACCGGGGAGCTGTTTTTT.

This clonotype has just a few counts. The chain couples TRBV3-2 to TRBJ2-3; no DNA check was done on the table's D call, TRBD2. TRBV3-2 is reported as a pseudogene. CDR3 length equals 17 residues. The CDR3 nucleotides read TGTGCCAGCGCGGGGCCGTCGCGGGTTCTTCAGACAGATACGCAGTATTTT. Its translation: CASAGPSRVLQTDTQYF.

This clonotype was seen a handful of times. The rearrangement links TRBV6-1 to TRBJ2-5; possibly TRBD1 or TRBD2 for D (5 bases each). The V gene's germline CDR1 is MNHNS and CDR2 SASEGT. V lost 2 bases and J lost 5, with 18 bases in between. This CDR3 has 16 amino acids. The CDR3 loop is CASSELHGRGEETQYF. In nucleotides, the CDR3 is TGTGCCAGCAGTGAACTTCACGGTAGGGGAGAGGAGACCCAGTACTTC.

This clonotype was seen at least ten times. The genes are TRBV7-2 and TRBJ1-2, with a possible D match to TRBD1 (5 bases). V lost 7 bases and J 5 bases, leaving 23 bases between the germline ends. The CDR3 loop spans 16 amino acids. Germline V lookup: CDR1 SGHTA, CDR2 FQGNSA. CDR3: CASMPDPNPGAYGYTF. The CDR3 nucleotides read TGTGCCAGCATGCCCGATCCCAATCCCGGGGCGTATGGCTACACCTTC.

This clonotype was observed many times. The chain couples TRBV7-2 to TRBJ2-2, with no clear D. The V end lost 0 bases, the J end lost 5 bases, and 7 bases lay between the germline ends. The CDR3 is 14 residues long. Germline values: CDR1 SGHTA, CDR2 FQGNSA. The CDR3 reads CASSLAPLTGELFF. The CDR3, as DNA: TGTGCCAGCAGCTTAGCTCCTTTGACCGGGGAGCTGTTTTTT.

This clonotype was found many times. The chain uses TRBV5-4 and TRBJ2-3, with D unclear. Trimming removed 2 bases from V and 1 base from J, with 2 bases in between. The CDR3 is 12 residues long. Germline CDR1 is SGHNT and CDR2 is YYREEE (reference sequence). The CDR3 loop reads CASSFRTDTQYF. The CDR3 region has the DNA TGTGCCAGCAGCTTCCGCACAGATACGCAGTATTTT.

This clonotype was found many times. V gene TRBV7-8 combines with J gene TRBJ2-5, with a tentative D call TRBD2 (6 bases). The V gene lost 0 bases and the J gene lost 2 bases, with 16 bases spanning the gap. Germline loops: CDR1 SGHVS, CDR2 FQNEAQ. The CDR3 totals 17 residues. CDR3 in DNA: TGTGCCAGCAGCTTAGCGGAGGGGACCCTAGAACAAGAGACCCAGTACTTC. Protein product: CASSLAEGTLEQETQYF.

This clonotype was observed many times. The gene calls are TRBV10-3 and TRBJ2-7; 7 bases map to TRBD2. Germline CDR1 and CDR2: ENHRY and SYGVKD. The CDR3 consists of 15 residues. V lost 4 bases and J lost 3; bases outside the gene matches: 9. The CDR3 is CAISVGGEVYYEQYF. The CDR3 nucleotides read TGTGCCATCAGTGTTGGGGGGGAGGTATACTACGAGCAGTACTTC.

In this sample, this clonotype turned up a few times. The chain recombines TRBV5-1 with TRBJ1-1; 7 bases agree with TRBD1. The germline V gene has CDR1 SGHRS and CDR2 YFSETQ. The CDR3 is made up of 15 amino acids. The ends lost 1 base at V and 0 bases at J; junction bases unmatched: 3. The CDR3 region is CASSLRQGVNTEAFF. The CDR3, as DNA: TGCGCCAGCAGCTTGAGGCAGGGGGTGAACACTGAAGCTTTCTTT.

This clonotype was counted ten times or more. The chain couples TRBV12-3 or TRBV12-4 to TRBJ2-3, with D perhaps assigned TRBD1 or TRBD2 (5 bases each). Trimming took off 6 bases at V and 1 base at J, with 14 bases between the two ends. CDR3 length equals 15 residues. CDR3 in DNA: TGTGCCAGCAGCCCCGGGACCCACCGCACAGATACGCAGTATTTT. Translated: CASSPGTHRTDTQYF.

The sample holds many counts of this clonotype. This sequence joins TRBV20-1 and TRBJ2-1; D call uncertain. The germline CDR1 and CDR2 sequences are DFQATT and SNEGSKA (reference sequence). V was trimmed by 3 bases and J by 0 bases, leaving 9 bases between them. CDR3 size: 14 residues. CDR3 DNA: TGCAGTGCTAGGGTACAGAGCTCCTACAATGAGCAGTTCTTC. Protein: CSARVQSSYNEQFF.

To note about this clonotype: A single base separates this from a much larger clone, so it may be a read error. In DNA, the CDR3 is TGTGCCAGCAGCGCCACTGGCGGGACCTACGAGCAGTACTTC. Its protein product is CASSATGGTYEQYF. This rearrangement joins TRBV13 to TRBJ2-7; possible D gene TRBD2, 6 bases. This CDR3 has 14 amino acids. Germline CDR1 and CDR2: PRHDT and FYEKMQ (reference sequence). The V end was cut by 5 bases, the J end by 2 bases, with 13 bases between.